Detailed here is one T cell receptor (beta chain). The antigen is unknown. Free of atypia, the adjacent lung was collected at least 2 cm away from the tumor margin. This specimen comes from a study of T cells in localized non-small cell lung cancer. Study-wide results and caveats: A denser population of T cells in blood accompanied longer overall survival. Heterogeneity cannot be ruled out, as sequencing used one tumor region only. The study found T cell clonality highest in uninvolved adjacent lung, above tumor.

The CDR3 runs to 13 residues. Germline CDR1 and CDR2: LNHDA and SQIVND (reference sequence). Trimming cost V 4 bases and J 3 bases; bases outside gene matches: 0. Here immunoSEQ multiplex PCR was the method, and the copy in TCRdb shows in-frame clones only, minus some. The table shows fewer than 2,500 clones, with approximately 24% occurring only once. This receptor was identified in a male donor aged 60 or over with stage I lung adenocarcinoma. The gene calls are TRBV19 and TRBJ2-5; 9 bases agree with TRBD1. The sequencing here drew on normal lung tissue next to the tumor, taken before any cancer treatment. The CDR3 loop reads CASSRQGEETQYF. CDR3 sequence (DNA): TGTGCCAGTAGTAGACAGGGGGAAGAGACCCAGTACTTC.